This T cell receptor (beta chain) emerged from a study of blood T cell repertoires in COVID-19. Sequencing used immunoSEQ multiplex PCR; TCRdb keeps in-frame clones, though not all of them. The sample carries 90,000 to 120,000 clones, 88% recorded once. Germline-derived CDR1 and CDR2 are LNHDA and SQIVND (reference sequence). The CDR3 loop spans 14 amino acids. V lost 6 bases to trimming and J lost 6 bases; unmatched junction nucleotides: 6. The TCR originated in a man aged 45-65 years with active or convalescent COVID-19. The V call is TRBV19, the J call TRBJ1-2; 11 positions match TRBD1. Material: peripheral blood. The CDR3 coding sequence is TGTGCCAGTAGAACCGGACAGGGGGCAGATGGCTACACCTTC. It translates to CASRTGQGADGYTF.